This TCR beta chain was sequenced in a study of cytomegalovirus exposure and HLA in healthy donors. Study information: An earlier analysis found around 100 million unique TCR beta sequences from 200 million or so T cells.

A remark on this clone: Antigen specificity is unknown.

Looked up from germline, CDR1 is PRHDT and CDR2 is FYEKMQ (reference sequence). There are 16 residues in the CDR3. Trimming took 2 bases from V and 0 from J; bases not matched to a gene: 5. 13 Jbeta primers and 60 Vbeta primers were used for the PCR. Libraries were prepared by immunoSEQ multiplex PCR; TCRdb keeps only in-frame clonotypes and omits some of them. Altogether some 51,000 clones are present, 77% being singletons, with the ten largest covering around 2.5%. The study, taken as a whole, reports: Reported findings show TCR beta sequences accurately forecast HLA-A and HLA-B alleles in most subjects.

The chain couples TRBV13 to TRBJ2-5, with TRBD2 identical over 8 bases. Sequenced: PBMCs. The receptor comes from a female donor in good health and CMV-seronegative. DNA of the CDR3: TGTGCCAGCAGCTTAAGGGTAGCGGGGAACCAAGAGACCCAGTACTTC. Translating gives CASSLRVAGNQETQYF.